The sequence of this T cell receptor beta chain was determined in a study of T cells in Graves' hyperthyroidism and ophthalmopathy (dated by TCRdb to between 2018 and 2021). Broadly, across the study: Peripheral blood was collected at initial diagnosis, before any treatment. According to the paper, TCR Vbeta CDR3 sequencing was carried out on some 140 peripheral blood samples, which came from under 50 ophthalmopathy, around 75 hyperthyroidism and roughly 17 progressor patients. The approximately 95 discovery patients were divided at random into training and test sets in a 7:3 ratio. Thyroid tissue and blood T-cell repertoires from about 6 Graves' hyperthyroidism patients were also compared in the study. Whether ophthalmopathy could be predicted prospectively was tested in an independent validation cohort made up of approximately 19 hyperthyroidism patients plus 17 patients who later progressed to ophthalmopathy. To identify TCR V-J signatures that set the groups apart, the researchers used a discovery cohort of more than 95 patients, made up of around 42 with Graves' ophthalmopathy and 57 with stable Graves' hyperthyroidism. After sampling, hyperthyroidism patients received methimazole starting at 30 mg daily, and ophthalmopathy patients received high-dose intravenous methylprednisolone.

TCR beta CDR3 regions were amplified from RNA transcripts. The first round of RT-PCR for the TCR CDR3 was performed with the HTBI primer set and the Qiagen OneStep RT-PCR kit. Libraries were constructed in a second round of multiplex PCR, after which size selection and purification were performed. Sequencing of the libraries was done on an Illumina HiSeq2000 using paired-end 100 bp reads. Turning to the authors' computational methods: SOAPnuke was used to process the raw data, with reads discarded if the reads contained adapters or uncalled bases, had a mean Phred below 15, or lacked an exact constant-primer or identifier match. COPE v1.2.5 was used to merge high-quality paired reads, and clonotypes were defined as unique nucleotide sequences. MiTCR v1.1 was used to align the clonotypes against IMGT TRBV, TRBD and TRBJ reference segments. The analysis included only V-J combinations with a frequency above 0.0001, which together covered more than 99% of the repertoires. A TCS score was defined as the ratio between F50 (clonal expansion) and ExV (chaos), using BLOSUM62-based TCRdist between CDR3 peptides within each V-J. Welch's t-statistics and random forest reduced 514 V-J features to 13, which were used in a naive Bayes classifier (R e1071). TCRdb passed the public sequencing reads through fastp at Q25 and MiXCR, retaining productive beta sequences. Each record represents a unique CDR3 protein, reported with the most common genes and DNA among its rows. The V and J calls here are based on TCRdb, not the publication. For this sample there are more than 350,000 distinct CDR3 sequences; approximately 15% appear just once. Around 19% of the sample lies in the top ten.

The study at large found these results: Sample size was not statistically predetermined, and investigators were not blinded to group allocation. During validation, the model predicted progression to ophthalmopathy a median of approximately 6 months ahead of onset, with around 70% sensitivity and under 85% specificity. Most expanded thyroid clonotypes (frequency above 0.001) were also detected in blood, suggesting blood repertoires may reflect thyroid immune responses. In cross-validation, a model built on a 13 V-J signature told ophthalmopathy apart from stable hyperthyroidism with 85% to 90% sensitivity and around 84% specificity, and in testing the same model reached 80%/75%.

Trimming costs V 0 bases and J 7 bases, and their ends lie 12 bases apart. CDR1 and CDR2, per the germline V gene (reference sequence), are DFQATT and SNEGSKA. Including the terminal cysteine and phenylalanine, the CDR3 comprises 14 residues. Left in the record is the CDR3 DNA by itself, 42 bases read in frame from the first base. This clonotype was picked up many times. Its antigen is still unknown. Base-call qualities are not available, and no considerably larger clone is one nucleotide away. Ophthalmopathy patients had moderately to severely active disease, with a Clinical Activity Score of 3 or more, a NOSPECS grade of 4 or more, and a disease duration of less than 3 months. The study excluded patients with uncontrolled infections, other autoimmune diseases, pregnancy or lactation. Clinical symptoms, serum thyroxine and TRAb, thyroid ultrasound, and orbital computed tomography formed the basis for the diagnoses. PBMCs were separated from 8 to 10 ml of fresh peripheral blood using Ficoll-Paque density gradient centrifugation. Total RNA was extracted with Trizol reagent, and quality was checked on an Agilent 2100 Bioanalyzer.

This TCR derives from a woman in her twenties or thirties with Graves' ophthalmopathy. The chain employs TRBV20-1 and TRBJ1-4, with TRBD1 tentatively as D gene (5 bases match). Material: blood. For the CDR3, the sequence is CSARDQGMSEKLFF. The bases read TGCAGTGCTAGAGATCAGGGTATGAGTGAAAAACTGTTTTTT.